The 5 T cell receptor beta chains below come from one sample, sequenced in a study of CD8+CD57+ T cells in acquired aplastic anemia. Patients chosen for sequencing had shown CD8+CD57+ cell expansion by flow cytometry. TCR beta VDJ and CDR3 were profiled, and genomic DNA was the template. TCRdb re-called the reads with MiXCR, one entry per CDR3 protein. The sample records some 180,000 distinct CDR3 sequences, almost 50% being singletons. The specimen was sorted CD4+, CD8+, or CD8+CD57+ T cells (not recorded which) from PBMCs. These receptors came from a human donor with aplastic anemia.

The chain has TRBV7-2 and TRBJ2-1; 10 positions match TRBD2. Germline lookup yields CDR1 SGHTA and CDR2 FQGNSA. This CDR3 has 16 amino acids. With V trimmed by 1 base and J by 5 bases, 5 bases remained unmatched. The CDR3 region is CASSLGLLAGNNEQFF. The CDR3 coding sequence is TGTGCCAGCAGCTTAGGGCTACTAGCGGGGAACAATGAGCAGTTCTTC.

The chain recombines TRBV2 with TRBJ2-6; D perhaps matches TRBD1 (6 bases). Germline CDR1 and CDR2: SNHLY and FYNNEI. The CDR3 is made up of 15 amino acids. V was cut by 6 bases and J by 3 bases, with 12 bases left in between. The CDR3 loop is CASRDRTFGANVLTF. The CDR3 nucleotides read TGTGCCAGCAGAGACAGGACCTTTGGGGCCAACGTCCTGACTTTC.

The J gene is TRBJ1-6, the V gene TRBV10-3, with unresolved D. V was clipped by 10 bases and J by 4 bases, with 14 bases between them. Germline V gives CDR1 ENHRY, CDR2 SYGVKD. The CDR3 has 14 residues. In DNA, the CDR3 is TGTGCCACTCATGGTGGGCTATATAATTCACCCCTCCACTTT. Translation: CATHGGLYNSPLHF.

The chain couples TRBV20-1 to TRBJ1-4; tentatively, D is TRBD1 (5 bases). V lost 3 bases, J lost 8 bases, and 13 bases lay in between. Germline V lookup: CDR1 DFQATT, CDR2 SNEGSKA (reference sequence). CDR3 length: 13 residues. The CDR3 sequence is CSASPGITEKLFF. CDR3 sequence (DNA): TGCAGTGCTAGTCCAGGGATAACCGAAAAACTGTTTTTT.

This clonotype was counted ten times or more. The CDR3 here is CSAVLSSGGNEQFF. The CDR3 DNA sequence: TGCAGTGCGGTCTTGTCTAGCGGGGGCAATGAGCAGTTCTTC. V usage is TRBV20-1 and J usage is TRBJ2-1; TRBD2 agrees at 10 bases. V lost 6 bases and J lost 6; bases outside the gene matches: 8. The CDR3 is 14 amino acids. Germline CDR1 DFQATT, CDR2 SNEGSKA (reference sequence).